The clone carrying this T cell receptor (beta chain) was recorded at least ten times. The source of the sample is a study of T-cell reconstitution after alpha-beta-depleted transplantation in children. CDR1 and CDR2 from the germline V gene are MNHEY and SVGAGI. CDR3 size: 11 residues. The V gene lost 2 bases and the J gene lost 7 bases, with 5 bases spanning the gap. For TCRbeta, the library was prepared with unique molecular identifiers. MiXCR, applied by TCRdb to the PCR reads, yields one record per CDR3 protein. The table lists some 240,000 distinct CDR3 sequences, 9.7% of them singletons. The source was PBMCs from the stem cell graft donor, collected from the stem cell graft. The source is a human donor who donated a stem cell graft to a child with SCID. The chain uses TRBV6-5 and TRBJ1-1; D not resolved. The CDR3 region has the DNA TGTGCCAGCAGTTACATTGGTGAAGCTTTCTTT. Its translation is CASSYIGEAFF.